This T cell receptor beta chain derives from a study of post-analysis software for immune sequencing data. Study results and caveats: With TRBV5-6, TRBV5-1 and TRBV20-1 included, about 5 TRBV segments were more frequent in patients than in controls.

This clonotype occurred a few times. Antigen unknown. Unique molecular identifiers featured in each of the TCR beta cDNA libraries. TCRdb analysed the PCR reads with MiXCR anew, one entry per CDR3 protein. The profile shows roughly 800,000 distinct CDR3 sequences, roughly 27% of them singletons. The CDR3 covers 12 residues. CDR1 is DFQATT and CDR2 is SNEGSKA in the germline V gene (reference sequence). The chain combines TRBV20-1 with TRBJ2-3; D may match TRBD1 or TRBD2 (5 bases each). Specimen: blood. The receptor's source is a girl aged 10-17 years with multiple sclerosis. CDR3 DNA sequence: TGCAGCGGTTACGGGGCGGGCGGTACGCAGTATTTT. Amino acid sequence: CSGYGAGGTQYF.